The entry that follows covers one TCR beta chain sequence. Its matching antigen is unknown. Samples were assayed with immunoSEQ v3.0 at survey level. The repertoire was sequenced with immunoSEQ multiplex PCR; TCRdb's copy has only in-frame clones and lacks some. The sample shows approximately 20,000 clones, 70% to 90% of them seen only once. This sample was taken from a study of long-term antiretroviral therapy in people with HIV. At the level of the study: Samples from the earliest time points predate the 2015 immediate-ART recommendation by about a decade. Broader study findings: Those clones which expanded before ART made up the dominant part of the repertoire at all time points.

There are 14 residues in the CDR3. Germline V CDR1 and CDR2: SEHNR, FQNEAQ (reference sequence). The trim removed 5 bases at V and 5 bases at J, leaving 8 bases unmatched. Every one of the donors gave at least one pre-ART PBMC sample and at least two post-ART PBMC samples. Specimens retained about 0.95-10 million cryopreserved PBMC preceding DNA extraction. The source of this sequence is a man aged 55 to 70 with HIV. The chain is built from TRBV7-9 and TRBJ1-1, with 7 bases identical to TRBD1. The material sequenced was unsorted PBMCs, taken 0.6 years after starting antiretroviral therapy. The CDR3 protein is CASSTRNRGTEAFF. The CDR3 region has the DNA TGTGCCAGCAGCACAAGAAACAGGGGAACTGAAGCTTTCTTT.